The following is a T cell receptor beta chain sequence with its context. The target of this receptor is not known. No base quality information exists; no much larger clone differs at one position. This sample was taken from a study of blood T cell repertoires in COVID-19 (dated by TCRdb to 2020 to 2021). Broadly, across the study: Collaborator samples came from the United States, Italy and Spain and covered acute and convalescent phases of COVID-19. The material from the prospective study consisted of cDNA or gDNA derived from T cells, B-cell-depleted T cells, or PBMCs. Subjects who had been exposed to COVID-19, were actively infected with it, or had recovered from it provided the deeply sampled blood TCRbeta repertoires that made up the dataset. A freely available public database, intended as a resource for researchers studying the immune response to SARS-CoV-2, is where the repertoires were released. Samples were obtained from the ongoing ImmuneRACE study (first 160 participants) and from over 1,000 subjects provided by 6 global collaborators. Nearly every sample came with metadata listing a de-identified subject ID, COVID-19 status, age in years and sex. Where available, HLA class I and class II types were taken from metadata supplied by the sample provider and were not determined by assay-based typing.

The immunoSEQ Assay, a bias-controlled multiplex PCR, was used to amplify TCRbeta CDR3 regions from genomic DNA. In the original analysis: Within the assay, amplification of reference gene primers was used to estimate how many nucleated cells each sample contained. To quantify the absolute abundance of each unique TCRbeta CDR3 rearrangement, sequence reads were collapsed and filtered. Productive Simpson clonality was computed per sample as the square root of Simpson's diversity index over productive rearrangements. TCRdb stores this immuneACCESS table with in-frame sequences only. Part of the clones is absent; in the studies checked, under half of the shortfall reflects unresolved V genes, and no reason is known for the rest. That table supplies the V and J calls and clone size; D and trimming were determined from the DNA. This sample lists 200,000 or so clones; approximately 88% were detected once. 3.7% of the sample comes from the top ten.

Study-wide findings and limitations: Clinical and demographic metadata were provided uncurated, with the amount varying by source and participant.

In the prospective study, participants were roughly 18 to 95 years old, resided in fewer than 25 geographic areas of the United States, and were enrolled through a virtual design. In the prospective study, participants were assigned to cohorts based on the clinical history participants reported in a screening survey and a study questionnaire. Exposed participants had been in contact, within 2 weeks of entering the study, with a person who had a PCR-confirmed or clinician-diagnosed case of COVID-19. Each participant in the prospective study had whole blood, serum and a nasopharyngeal or oropharyngeal swab collected by mobile phlebotomists. Prospective study participants could optionally give additional blood draws and questionnaires over a roughly 2-month period. Blood samples from the prospective study were shipped frozen or at room temperature prior to DNA extraction. The sample was PBMCs or T cells enriched from blood (not recorded which). This TCR derives from a woman aged 25-40 years who had been exposed to COVID-19.

The nucleotide sequence is TGTGCCAGCAGCGTCCCGGGACAGCTAGACTACGAGCAGTACTTC. Its translation reads: CASSVPGQLDYEQYF. The sequence is built from TRBV28 and TRBJ2-7; TRBD1 matches 7 bases in the middle. The CDR3 starts with the cysteine, ends with the phenylalanine, and has 15 residues. Of all the DNA, just the CDR3 is kept, 45 bases in frame from base 1. CDR1 and CDR2 are drawn from the germline V gene: MDHEN, SYDVKM. V trim: 6 bases; J trim: 3 bases; unmatched bases: 11.